The 30 T cell receptor beta chains presented below share a single source sample, sequenced in a study of early T cells in non-severe SARS-CoV-2 infection (dated by TCRdb to about 2021). To prepare the library, 5' RACE was applied. The sequencing machine was a NextSeq 500. In TCRdb, the public reads were trimmed at Q25 with fastp and aligned with MiXCR, with productive beta chains retained. Each entry is one CDR3 protein sequence, shown with its most common DNA and genes. The sample yields under 85,000 distinct CDR3 sequences; roughly 13% were counted once. The ten largest account for approximately 1.1% of the sample. Sequenced: whole blood. Every receptor here comes from an adult who was a healthcare worker with PCR-confirmed SARS-CoV-2 infection or an uninfected control (not recorded which).

In its sample, this clonotype was seen a few times. The chain employs TRBV7-2 and TRBJ2-2, with 8 positions matching TRBD1. This CDR3 spans 15 amino acids. Germline CDR1 reads SGHTA; CDR2 reads FQGNSA. V lost 4 bases, J lost 5 bases, and 6 bases stayed unmatched. CDR3: CASSYYRGATGELFF. Written as DNA, the CDR3 is TGTGCCAGCAGCTATTACAGGGGGGCAACCGGGGAGCTGTTTTTT.

This clonotype has a handful of counts. V usage is TRBV11-2 and J usage is TRBJ2-7; unclear D gene. The ends were cut back, 0 bases at V and 5 bases at J, with 2 bases in the middle. Germline CDR1 SGHAT, CDR2 FQNNGV. The CDR3 extends over 11 amino acids. The CDR3 loop is CASSLDHEQYF. The CDR3 DNA reads TGTGCCAGCAGCTTAGATCACGAGCAGTACTTC.

This clonotype was observed at least ten times. CDR3 region: CASSLAVGTENTEAFF. For the CDR3, the DNA is TGCGCCAGCAGCTTGGCGGTTGGGACAGAGAACACTGAAGCTTTCTTT. The chain uses TRBV5-1 and TRBJ1-1, with TRBD1 identical over 7 bases. Germline assignment: CDR1 SGHRS and CDR2 YFSETQ. Trimming cost V 0 bases and J 1 base; bases outside gene matches: 6. CDR3 size: 16 residues.

This clonotype has at least ten counts. The chain recombines TRBV6-2 or TRBV6-3 with TRBJ2-4; 10 nucleotides line up with TRBD2. Germline trimming cut 2 bases from V and 2 bases from J; bases unmatched to any gene: 3. Germline CDR1 MNHEY, CDR2 SVGEGT. This CDR3 comprises 16 residues. Here the CDR3 reads CASSYASGGSKNIQYF. The DNA for the CDR3 is TGTGCCAGCAGTTACGCTAGCGGGGGTTCCAAAAACATTCAGTACTTC.

V gene TRBV7-9 combines with J gene TRBJ1-2, with D unresolved. The CDR3 consists of 16 residues. Trimming shortened V by 4 bases and J by 0 bases, and 15 bases separated the two germline ends. Germline V gene sequence: CDR1 SEHNR, CDR2 FQNEAQ (reference sequence). The chain's CDR3 is CASSSSDGQANYGYTF. The DNA of the CDR3 is TGTGCCAGCAGCTCTTCGGACGGTCAAGCTAACTATGGCTACACCTTC.

The J gene is TRBJ2-3, the V gene TRBV20-1, with TRBD1 matching over 8 bases. The CDR3 is 16 amino acids. V dropped 0 bases and J dropped 2; count of bases not matched to a gene: 7. Germline V CDR1 and CDR2: DFQATT, SNEGSKA (reference sequence). CDR3 sequence: CSARDPGDRSTDTQYF. Here the CDR3 DNA reads TGCAGTGCTAGAGATCCGGGGGACAGGTCCACAGATACGCAGTATTTT.

The chain links TRBV12-3 or TRBV12-4 to TRBJ2-1, with 7 nucleotides matching TRBD2. The trim removed 3 bases at V and 5 bases at J, leaving 7 bases unmatched. CDR3 length: 15 amino acids. The DNA for the CDR3 is TGTGCCAGCAGTTTCCCCCCTGCGGGGGACAATGAGCAGTTCTTC. This encodes CASSFPPAGDNEQFF.

This clonotype was counted many times. The V call is TRBV12-3 or TRBV12-4, the J call TRBJ2-1; 11 bases are a match to TRBD2. The CDR3 totals 15 residues. V trimming: 8 bases; J trimming: 2 bases; junction bases outside the gene matches: 5. CDR3 DNA: TGTGCCAGCCATCAACTAGCGGGGGCCTACAATGAGCAGTTCTTC. This sequence encodes CASHQLAGAYNEQFF.

This clonotype was observed many times. For the CDR3, the DNA is TGCAGCGTTGAAGGAGGACTAGCGAGCCACAATGAGCAGTTCTTC. Encoded protein: CSVEGGLASHNEQFF. The chain uses TRBV29-1 and TRBJ2-1; 9 bases line up with TRBD2. Germline values: CDR1 SQVTM, CDR2 ANQGSEA. Trimming at V came to 1 base and at J to 5 bases, leaving 6 bases not matched to a gene. The CDR3 sequence is 15 residues long.

Only a few counts were recorded for this clonotype. The rearrangement joins TRBV6-2 or TRBV6-3 to TRBJ2-2; D call uncertain. CDR1 MNHEY and CDR2 SVGEGT come from the germline V gene. The CDR3 is 13 residues long. Trimming cost V 7 bases and J 6 bases, with 12 bases left between them. CDR3 nucleotide sequence: TGTGCCAGCACCTGGTCAGTGGCCGGGGAGCTGTTTTTT. As protein: CASTWSVAGELFF.

This clonotype was detected only a few times. The V call is TRBV20-1, the J call TRBJ2-1, with 7 bases that match TRBD1. V shed 2 bases, J shed 1 base, and the junction held 5 bases outside the gene matches. The CDR3 has 15 residues. The germline gives CDR1 DFQATT, CDR2 SNEGSKA (reference sequence). This CDR3 reads CSARLGRGSYNEQFF. CDR3 sequence (DNA): TGCAGTGCTAGATTGGGCAGGGGGTCCTACAATGAGCAGTTCTTC.

The chain is built from TRBV4-1 and TRBJ2-7, with no clear D. The CDR3 runs to 14 residues. The germline V gene has CDR1 MGHRA and CDR2 YSYEKL. V lost 0 bases and J lost 2, with 8 bases in between. The CDR3 DNA reads as TGCGCCAGCAGCCAAGATAATAGGGCCTACGAGCAGTACTTC. Amino acid sequence: CASSQDNRAYEQYF.

CDR3 in DNA: TGTGCCAGCAGCCCAGCGGGAGTTACTGGCTACACCTTC. This codes for CASSPAGVTGYTF. The chain recombines TRBV7-2 with TRBJ1-2, with unresolved D. This CDR3 region has 13 residues. The germline V gene has CDR1 SGHTA and CDR2 FQGNSA. V dropped 5 bases and J dropped 7 bases, with 14 bases sitting between them. Full variable domain (outside the CDR3, taken from reference TRBV7-2 and TRBJ1-2): GAGVSQSPSNKVTEKGKDVELRCDPISGHTALYWYRQSLGQGLEFLIYFQGNSAPDKSGLPSDRFSAERTGGSVSTLTIQRTQQEDSAVYLCASSPAGVTGYTFGSGTRLTVV.

This clonotype occurred many times. The chain carries TRBV28 and TRBJ2-3; 10 bases line up with TRBD1. This CDR3 is built from 15 residues. The germline V gene has CDR1 MDHEN and CDR2 SYDVKM. The J segment lost 3 bases and the V segment lost 7 bases, leaving 7 bases of the junction unmatched. Here the CDR3 reads CASTTGTGDTDTQYF. The CDR3 coding sequence is TGTGCCAGCACCACCGGGACAGGGGATACAGATACGCAGTATTTT.

Only a few counts were recorded for this clonotype. The rearrangement links TRBV4-3 to TRBJ2-7; D is perhaps TRBD1 or TRBD2 (5 bases each). V lost 2 bases to trimming and J lost 5 bases, with 16 bases between them. The CDR3 extends over 15 amino acids. From germline, CDR1 is LGHNA and CDR2 YSLEER. CDR3 sequence: CASSQLRGDLNEQYF. CDR3 nucleotide sequence: TGCGCCAGCAGCCAATTAAGAGGGGATCTCAACGAGCAGTACTTC.

This clonotype was found many times. V usage is TRBV27 and J usage is TRBJ1-1; the D gene is possibly TRBD1 (5 bases). Trimming took off 3 bases at V and 1 base at J, with 12 bases between the two ends. Germline values: CDR1 MNHEY, CDR2 SMNVEV (reference sequence). The CDR3 runs to 15 residues. The CDR3 sequence: CASSFVRTRNTEAFF. The CDR3 bases are TGTGCCAGCAGTTTCGTCCGGACACGGAACACTGAAGCTTTCTTT.

This clonotype was seen only a few times. The chain uses TRBV7-2 and TRBJ1-4; no reliable D call. The germline CDR1 and CDR2 sequences are SGHTA and FQGNSA. The CDR3 loop spans 11 amino acids. Trimming cost V 2 bases and J 8 bases, with 3 bases left between them. The CDR3 loop is CASSLREKLFF. The CDR3 nucleotides are TGTGCCAGCAGCTTAAGAGAAAAACTGTTTTTT.

The rearrangement uses TRBV7-9 and TRBJ2-2; D is unresolved. Germline values: CDR1 SEHNR, CDR2 FQNEAQ (reference sequence). Trimming removed 4 bases at V and 3 bases at J, with 12 bases between. This CDR3 region has 15 residues. CDR3 region: CASSYRGRYTGELFF. The CDR3 region has the DNA TGTGCCAGCAGCTACCGAGGACGCTACACCGGGGAGCTGTTTTTT. The variable domain in full, with the rest retrieved from reference TRBV7-9 and TRBJ2-2, is DTGVSQNPRHKITKRGQNVTFRCDPISEHNRLYWYRQTLGQGPEFLTYFQNEAQLEKSRLLSDRFSAERPKGSFSTLEIQRTEQGDSAMYLCASSYRGRYTGELFFGEGSRLTVL.

This clonotype was found many times. The V and J genes are TRBV28 and TRBJ1-2; 9 bases line up with TRBD1. This CDR3 spans 13 amino acids. The junction had 3 bases not matched to a gene; V was cut back by 2 bases and J by 8 bases. Germline CDR1 and CDR2: MDHEN and SYDVKM. The CDR3: CASSLTDRGGYTF. The CDR3 coding sequence is TGTGCCAGCAGTTTAACGGACAGGGGCGGCTACACCTTC.

This chain joins TRBV14 and TRBJ2-5, with a possible D match to TRBD2 (5 bases). Trimming removed 3 bases from V and 5 bases from J, with 13 bases in between. Germline CDR1 reads SGHDN; CDR2 reads FVKESK. The CDR3 runs to 14 residues. The CDR3 region is CASSQAGEWETQYF. CDR3 nucleotide sequence: TGTGCCAGCAGCCAGGCCGGGGAGTGGGAGACCCAGTACTTC.

In its sample, this clonotype was seen many times. The chain links TRBV7-9 to TRBJ1-1; no definite D call. With 6 bases removed from V and 1 base from J, the gap between germline ends came to 12 bases. Per the germline V gene, CDR1 is SEHNR and CDR2 is FQNEAQ (reference sequence). The CDR3 loop spans 14 amino acids. CDR3 coding DNA: TGTGCCAGCAGTTTCTCTCTCAGGAACACTGAAGCTTTCTTT. Translated: CASSFSLRNTEAFF.

This clonotype was seen at least ten times. The chain carries TRBV7-2 and TRBJ2-1; TRBD2 is a possible D gene (5 bases). The CDR3 contains 13 residues. Germline V lookup: CDR1 SGHTA, CDR2 FQGNSA. The V end lost 2 bases, the J end lost 5 bases, and 7 bases lay between the germline ends. The CDR3 DNA sequence: TGTGCCAGCAGCTTACAGCGGAACAATGAGCAGTTCTTC. This encodes CASSLQRNNEQFF.

This clonotype was seen ten or more times. The gene calls are TRBV11-3 and TRBJ2-5, with unresolved D. Trimming pared 4 bases from V and 5 bases from J, leaving 8 bases between. Germline lookup yields CDR1 SGHNT and CDR2 YENEEA. This CDR3 has 12 amino acids. The DNA for the CDR3 is TGTGCCAGCAGCTCCTTGGGGGAGACCCAGTACTTC. Translation: CASSSLGETQYF.

V gene TRBV29-1 combines with J gene TRBJ2-7, with D unclear. CDR3 length: 13 residues. Trimming pared 0 bases from V and 12 bases from J, leaving 18 bases between. CDR1 SQVTM and CDR2 ANQGSEA come from the germline V gene. CDR3 amino acids: CSVEEGGRLDRYF. CDR3 nucleotides: TGCAGCGTTGAAGAAGGCGGCCGGTTAGATCGGTACTTC.

In its sample, this clonotype was seen a few times. The gene calls are TRBV7-6 and TRBJ2-2; 12 nucleotides match TRBD1. This CDR3 has 18 amino acids. V lost 2 bases and J lost 3; bases outside the gene matches: 7. Per germline, CDR1 SGHVS and CDR2 FNYEAQ. Here the CDR3 DNA reads TGTGCCAGCAGCTTACGGGGACAGGGGGCGCAAGACACCGGGGAGCTGTTTTTT. As protein: CASSLRGQGAQDTGELFF.

There are many counts of this clonotype. The rearrangement links TRBV7-6 to TRBJ2-1, with D maybe TRBD2 (6 bases). The CDR3 has 18 amino acids. Trimming pared 0 bases from V and 7 bases from J, leaving 22 bases between. CDR1 and CDR2 from the germline V gene are SGHVS and FNYEAQ. The CDR3 region is CASSLAVTSWDYVNEQFF. DNA for the CDR3: TGTGCCAGCAGCTTAGCCGTTACTAGCTGGGATTACGTAAATGAGCAGTTCTTC.

This clonotype occurred a few times. The gene calls are TRBV11-2 and TRBJ2-7; no reliable D call. CDR1 is SGHAT, CDR2 FQNNGV, per germline. V was shortened by 5 bases and J by 6 bases, with 23 bases between the two germline ends. The CDR3 is made up of 16 amino acids. The CDR3 nucleotides are TGTGCCAGCAGCCTAATAAGGGTTTGGGTTAAAGGCGAGCAGTACTTC. This encodes CASSLIRVWVKGEQYF.

This clonotype has a handful of counts. This chain links TRBV27 with TRBJ2-3; the match to TRBD1 covers 8 bases. The junction had 10 bases not matched to a gene; V was cut back by 6 bases and J by 5 bases. The CDR3 sequence is 15 residues long. Germline V lookup: CDR1 MNHEY, CDR2 SMNVEV (reference sequence). The CDR3 is CASRNRDRSLDTQYF. CDR3 coding DNA: TGTGCCAGCAGAAACCGGGACAGGTCTTTAGATACGCAGTATTTT.

The table lists this clonotype with a few counts. The chain links TRBV30 to TRBJ2-7, with TRBD1 matching 7 bases. V lost 4 bases and J lost 3; bases outside the gene matches: 3. The CDR3 runs to 12 residues. CDR1 and CDR2 (germline): GTSNPN, SVGIG (reference sequence). The CDR3 nucleotides are TGTGCCTGGAACTGGGACAGCTACGAGCAGTACTTC. It encodes CAWNWDSYEQYF.

CDR3: CSAKGTSGYNEQFF. Here the CDR3 DNA reads TGCAGTGCTAAAGGGACTAGCGGTTACAATGAGCAGTTCTTC. This rearrangement joins TRBV20-1 to TRBJ2-1, with 11 nucleotides matching TRBD2. The CDR3 length is 14 residues. Unmatched junction bases numbered 3, after V lost 4 bases and J lost 4 bases. Germline V lookup: CDR1 DFQATT, CDR2 SNEGSKA (reference sequence).